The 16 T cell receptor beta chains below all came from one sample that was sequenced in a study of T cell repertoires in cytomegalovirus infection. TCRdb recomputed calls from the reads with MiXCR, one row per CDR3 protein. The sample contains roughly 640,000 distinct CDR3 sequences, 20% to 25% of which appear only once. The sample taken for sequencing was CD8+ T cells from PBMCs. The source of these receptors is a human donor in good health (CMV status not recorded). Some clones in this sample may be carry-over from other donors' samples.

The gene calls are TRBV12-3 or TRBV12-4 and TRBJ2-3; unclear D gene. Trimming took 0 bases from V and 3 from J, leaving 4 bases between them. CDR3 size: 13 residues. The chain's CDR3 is CASSLAWTDTQYF. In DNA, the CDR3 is TGTGCCAGCAGTTTAGCTTGGACAGATACGCAGTATTTT.

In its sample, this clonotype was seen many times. The chain's CDR3 is CASSRREAYNEQFF. The CDR3 region has the DNA TGTGCCAGCAGCCGACGTGAAGCCTACAATGAGCAGTTCTTC. This rearrangement joins TRBV7-2 to TRBJ2-1; no firm D call. V dropped 5 bases and J dropped 2 bases, with 10 bases sitting between them. CDR3 length: 14 residues. CDR1 and CDR2 (germline): SGHTA, FQGNSA.

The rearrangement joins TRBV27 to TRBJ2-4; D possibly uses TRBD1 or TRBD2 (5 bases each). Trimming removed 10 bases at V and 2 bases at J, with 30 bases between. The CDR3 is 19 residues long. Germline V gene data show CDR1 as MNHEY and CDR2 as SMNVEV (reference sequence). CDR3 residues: CAINWGQGLNFGTKNIQYF. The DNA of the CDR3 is TGTGCCATAAACTGGGGTCAGGGCCTCAACTTCGGGACCAAAAACATTCAGTACTTC.

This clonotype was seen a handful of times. For the CDR3, the DNA is TGTGCCCTCAGGGGGCGGGGGGGCCTGGACACCGGGGAGCTGTTTTTT. It encodes CALRGRGGLDTGELFF. V is TRBV2 and J is TRBJ2-2; D possibly corresponds to TRBD2 (9 bases). V was cut by 11 bases and J by 3 bases, with 22 bases left in between. Per germline, CDR1 SNHLY and CDR2 FYNNEI. The CDR3 is 16 residues long.

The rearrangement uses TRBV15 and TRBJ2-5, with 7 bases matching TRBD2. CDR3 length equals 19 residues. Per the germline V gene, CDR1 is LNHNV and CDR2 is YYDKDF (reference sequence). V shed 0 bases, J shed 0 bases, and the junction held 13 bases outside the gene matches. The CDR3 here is CATSRDLLSWLADQETQYF. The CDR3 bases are TGTGCCACCAGCAGAGATTTGTTGTCGTGGCTAGCGGACCAAGAGACCCAGTACTTC.

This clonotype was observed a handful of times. CDR3 nucleotides: TGTGCCAGCAGCGATCGGGACAGGGGGTTGTACGAGCAGTACTTC. It is translated as CASSDRDRGLYEQYF. The chain couples TRBV7-9 to TRBJ2-7; TRBD1 agrees at 11 bases. The junction had 7 bases not matched to a gene; V was cut back by 5 bases and J by 4 bases. From germline, CDR1 is SEHNR and CDR2 FQNEAQ (reference sequence). There are 15 residues in the CDR3.

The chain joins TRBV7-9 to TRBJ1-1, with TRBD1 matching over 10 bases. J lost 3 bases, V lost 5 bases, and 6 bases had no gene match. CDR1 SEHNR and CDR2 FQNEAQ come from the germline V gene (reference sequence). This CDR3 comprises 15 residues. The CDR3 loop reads CASSTGTGDYTEAFF. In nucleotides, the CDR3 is TGTGCCAGCAGCACTGGGACAGGGGACTACACTGAAGCTTTCTTT.

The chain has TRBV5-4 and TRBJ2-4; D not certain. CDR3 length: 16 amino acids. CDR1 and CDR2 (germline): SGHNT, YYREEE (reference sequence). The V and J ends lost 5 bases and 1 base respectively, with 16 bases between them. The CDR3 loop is CASRTYWKEAKNIQYF. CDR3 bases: TGTGCCAGCAGAACCTACTGGAAGGAGGCCAAAAACATTCAGTACTTC.

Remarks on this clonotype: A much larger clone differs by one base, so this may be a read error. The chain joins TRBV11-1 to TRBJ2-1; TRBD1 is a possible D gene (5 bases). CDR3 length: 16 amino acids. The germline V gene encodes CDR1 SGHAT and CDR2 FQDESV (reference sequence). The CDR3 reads CANSLGTGTSYNEQFF. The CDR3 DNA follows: TGTGCCAACAGCTTAGGAACAGGAACCTCCTACAATGAGCAGTTCTTC.

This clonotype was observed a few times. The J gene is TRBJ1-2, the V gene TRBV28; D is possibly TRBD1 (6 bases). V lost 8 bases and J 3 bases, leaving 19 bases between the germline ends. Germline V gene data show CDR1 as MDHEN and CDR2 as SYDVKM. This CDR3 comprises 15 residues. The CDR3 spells CASRTGGGPYYGYTF. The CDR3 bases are TGTGCCAGCCGTACGGGGGGCGGACCCTACTATGGCTACACCTTC.

The CDR3, as DNA: TGCAGCGTTGAAGATTTCGGTCCGACGCCCGGCAGGATGAACACTGAAGCTTTCTTT. Its protein product is CSVEDFGPTPGRMNTEAFF. V and J are TRBV29-1 and TRBJ1-1, with D hard to call. V was shortened by 0 bases and J by 0 bases, with 23 bases between the two germline ends. This CDR3 is 19 amino acids long. Per the germline V gene, CDR1 is SQVTM and CDR2 is ANQGSEA.

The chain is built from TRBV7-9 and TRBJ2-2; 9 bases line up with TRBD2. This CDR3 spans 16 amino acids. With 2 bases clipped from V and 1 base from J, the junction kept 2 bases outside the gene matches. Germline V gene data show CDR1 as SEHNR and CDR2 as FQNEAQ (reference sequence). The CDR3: CASSLQLAGNTGELFF. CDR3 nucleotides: TGTGCCAGCAGCTTACAACTAGCGGGGAACACCGGGGAGCTGTTTTTT.

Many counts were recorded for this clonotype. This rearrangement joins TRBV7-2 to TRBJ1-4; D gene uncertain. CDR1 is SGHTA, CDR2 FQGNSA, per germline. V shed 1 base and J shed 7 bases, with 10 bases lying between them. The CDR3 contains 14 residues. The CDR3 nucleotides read TGTGCCAGCAGCTTAGTGGCCGTGGGTGAAAAACTGTTTTTT. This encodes CASSLVAVGEKLFF.

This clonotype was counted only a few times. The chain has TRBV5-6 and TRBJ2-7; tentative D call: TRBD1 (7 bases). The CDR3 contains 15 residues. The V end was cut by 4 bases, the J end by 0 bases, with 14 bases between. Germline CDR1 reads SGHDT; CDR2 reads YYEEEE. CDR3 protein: CASSGGTESSYEQYV. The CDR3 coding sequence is TGTGCCAGCAGCGGGGGGACAGAAAGCTCCTACGAGCAGTACGTC.

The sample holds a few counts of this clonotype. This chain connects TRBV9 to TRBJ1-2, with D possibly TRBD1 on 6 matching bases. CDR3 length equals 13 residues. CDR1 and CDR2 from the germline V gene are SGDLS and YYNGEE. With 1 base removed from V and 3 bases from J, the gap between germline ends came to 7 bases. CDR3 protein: CASSVRTDYGYTF. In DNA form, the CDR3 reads TGTGCCAGCAGCGTACGGACAGACTATGGCTACACCTTC.

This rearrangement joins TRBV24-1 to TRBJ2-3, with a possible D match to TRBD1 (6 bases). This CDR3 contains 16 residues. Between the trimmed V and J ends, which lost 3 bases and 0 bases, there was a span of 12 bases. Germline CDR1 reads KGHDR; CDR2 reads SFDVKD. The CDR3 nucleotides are TGTGCCACCAGTGATCGAAAGGGGGAAAGCACAGATACGCAGTATTTT. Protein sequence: CATSDRKGESTDTQYF.